What follows describes a single T cell receptor beta chain. What it recognizes is unknown. The sample is drawn from a study of shared clonotypes between healthy human individuals. Study-wide findings and caveats: Sampling used blood alone; tissue repertoires probably differ.

This CDR3 comprises 13 residues. The ends lost 5 bases at V and 4 bases at J; junction bases unmatched: 4. Germline CDR1 and CDR2: LGHNA and YSLEER. Here immunoSEQ multiplex PCR was the method, and the copy in TCRdb shows in-frame clones only, minus some. There are millions of clones in the sample; over 85% occur only once, and 0.39% lies in the top ten. This sequence was found in a man in his late teens or twenties in good health. Some clones in this sample may be carry-over from other donors' samples. The sample taken for sequencing was naive CD4+ T cells from PBMCs. The subset was: CD45RA+ positively selected. The chain links TRBV4-3 to TRBJ2-5; TRBD1 agrees at 7 bases. The CDR3 protein is CASSRDRAETQYF. The CDR3 DNA sequence: TGCGCCAGCAGCAGAGACAGGGCAGAGACCCAGTACTTC.